One and the same sample provided the 29 T cell receptor beta chains below, sequenced in a study of cytomegalovirus exposure and HLA in healthy donors. Primers included in the PCR were 60 Vbeta and 13 Jbeta primers. This table comes from immunoSEQ multiplex PCR, and its TCRdb copy is limited to in-frame clones, with some not included. This repertoire shows 130,000 to 150,000 clones, roughly three quarters found once; its top ten account for roughly 4.6%. The sequenced material came from PBMCs. The receptors were gathered from a woman aged 50 to 60 in good health and CMV-seronegative.

This clone has a handful of counts. This rearrangement joins TRBV9 to TRBJ2-1, with TRBD2 as a possible D gene (7 bases). CDR3 length: 15 amino acids. Trimming took off 1 base at V and 7 bases at J, with 15 bases between the two ends. Looked up from germline, CDR1 is SGDLS and CDR2 is YYNGEE. CDR3 sequence (DNA): TGTGCCAGCAGCGTAAGGGGGGGGGCACGAAATGAGCAGTTCTTC. The encoded protein is CASSVRGGARNEQFF.

This clone occurred once. The chain has TRBV29-1 and TRBJ2-7; D might be TRBD1 (6 bases). CDR3 length equals 13 residues. V lost 6 bases, J lost 2 bases, and 14 bases lay in between. The V gene's germline CDR1 is SQVTM and CDR2 ANQGSEA. In nucleotides, the CDR3 is TGCAGCGTGGCCCTGGACAGAGCCTACGAGCAGTACTTC. Translation: CSVALDRAYEQYF.

This clone has a handful of counts. V gene TRBV7-8 combines with J gene TRBJ1-5, with 8 bases that match TRBD1. V lost 5 bases, J lost 9 bases, and 6 bases stayed unmatched. The CDR3 loop spans 13 amino acids. The germline CDR1 and CDR2 sequences are SGHVS and FQNEAQ. In nucleotides, the CDR3 is TGTGCCAGCAGCCCTGGGACAGGTTCGCCCCAGCATTTT. The encoded protein is CASSPGTGSPQHF.

The chain combines TRBV25-1 with TRBJ1-2, with 7 bases identical to TRBD1. The CDR3 is made up of 15 amino acids. Germline trimming cut 0 bases from V and 2 bases from J; bases unmatched to any gene: 3. Germline loops: CDR1 MGHDK, CDR2 SYGVNS. The CDR3 DNA sequence: TGTGCCAGCAGTGAATATTCAGGGGGGAACTATGGCTACACCTTC. It yields the protein CASSEYSGGNYGYTF.

This clone has only one observation. The rearrangement links TRBV5-3 to TRBJ1-1; D remains unclear. TRBV5-3 is known as an ORF, though its function is uncertain. The CDR3 loop spans 15 amino acids. The ends were cut back, 3 bases at V and 5 bases at J, with 17 bases in the middle. The CDR3 loop is CARSSNRNGDTEAFF. CDR3 DNA: TGTGCCAGAAGCTCAAACCGAAACGGGGATACTGAAGCTTTCTTT.

Remarks on this clone: Other DNA variants within this sample encode the same CDR3. The chain couples TRBV18 to TRBJ2-7, with 11 positions matching TRBD2. The CDR3 sequence is 15 residues long. CDR1 and CDR2 (germline): KGHSH, LQKENI. V lost 2 bases to trimming and J lost 2 bases; unmatched junction nucleotides: 2. CDR3 bases: TGTGCCAGCTCACCAGGGACTAGCGGACCCTACGAGCAGTACTTC. The encoded protein is CASSPGTSGPYEQYF.

V is TRBV27 and J is TRBJ2-3; TRBD1 matches at 9 bases. With 5 bases clipped from V and 3 bases from J, the junction kept 6 bases outside the gene matches. The CDR3 is 15 residues long. CDR1 MNHEY and CDR2 SMNVEV come from the germline V gene (reference sequence). The CDR3 sequence is CASSDPGQGTDTQYF. The DNA for the CDR3 is TGTGCCAGCAGTGATCCGGGACAGGGAACAGATACGCAGTATTTT.

The chain couples TRBV7-2 to TRBJ1-1, with no clear D. The V end lost 7 bases, the J end lost 1 base, and 10 bases lay between the germline ends. The CDR3 totals 13 residues. Germline V gives CDR1 SGHTA, CDR2 FQGNSA. The CDR3 bases are TGTGCCAGCACCCCGGGGTGGAACACTGAAGCTTTCTTT. Translation gives CASTPGWNTEAFF. The complete variable domain, with remaining parts taken from reference TRBV7-2 and TRBJ1-1, reads GAGVSQSPSNKVTEKGKDVELRCDPISGHTALYWYRQSLGQGLEFLIYFQGNSAPDKSGLPSDRFSAERTGGSVSTLTIQRTQQEDSAVYLCASTPGWNTEAFFGQGTRLTVV.

The V call is TRBV9, the J call TRBJ2-3; possible D gene TRBD2, 6 bases. Per the germline V gene, CDR1 is SGDLS and CDR2 is YYNGEE. The CDR3 has 14 amino acids. The V end was cut by 0 bases, the J end by 5 bases, with 10 bases between. Written as DNA, the CDR3 is TGTGCCAGCAGCGTAGGGCTGGGAGGAGATACGCAGTATTTT. Translation: CASSVGLGGDTQYF.

The rearrangement joins TRBV6-7 to TRBJ1-5, with no clear D. TRBV6-7 is an ORF; its function is uncertain. The CDR3 covers 14 residues. V was pared by 3 bases and J by 4 bases, with 10 bases between. The CDR3 coding sequence is TGTGCCAGCAGTTATGGAGAAACAAATCAGCCCCAGCATTTT. It specifies CASSYGETNQPQHF.

The chain joins TRBV5-4 to TRBJ1-2; D may be TRBD1 (6 bases). Germline CDR1 SGHNT, CDR2 YYREEE (reference sequence). Trimming removed 4 bases at V and 4 bases at J, with 17 bases between. This CDR3 has 15 residues. The CDR3 nucleotides are TGTGCCAGCAGCCCGAAGACAGGAGGAACCTATGGCTACACCTTC. Translating it yields CASSPKTGGTYGYTF.

This chain uses TRBV5-8 with TRBJ1-5; D call uncertain. The CDR3 sequence is 14 residues long. V lost 3 bases and J 5 bases, leaving 12 bases between the germline ends. Germline-derived CDR1 and CDR2 are SGHTS and YDEGEE. The CDR3 sequence is CASSSGLRDQPQHF. DNA of the CDR3: TGTGCCAGCAGCTCCGGGCTGAGGGATCAGCCCCAGCATTTT.

This clone has more than one count but fewer than ten. V is TRBV7-6 and J is TRBJ2-4, with 8 bases identical to TRBD2. V was pared by 1 base and J by 5 bases, with 1 base of the junction left unmatched. This CDR3 has 14 residues. Germline V gives CDR1 SGHVS, CDR2 FNYEAQ. CDR3 nucleotides: TGTGCCAGCAGCTTAGTCGGGGGGGAAAACATTCAGTACTTC. It encodes CASSLVGGENIQYF. The variable domain in full, with the rest retrieved from reference TRBV7-6 and TRBJ2-4, is GAGVSQSPRYKVTKRGQDVALRCDPISGHVSLYWYRQALGQGPEFLTYFNYEAQQDKSGLPNDRFSAERPEGSISTLTIQRTEQRDSAMYRCASSLVGGENIQYFGAGTRLSVL.

The V and J genes are TRBV6-5 and TRBJ2-7; 8 bases agree with TRBD2. V trimming: 0 bases; J trimming: 4 bases; junction bases outside the gene matches: 8. This CDR3 is built from 16 residues. The germline V gene has CDR1 MNHEY and CDR2 SVGAGI. The CDR3 DNA reads as TGTGCCAGCAGTTACTCGGGGATTAGCGGGGCGTACGAGCAGTACTTC. Translation: CASSYSGISGAYEQYF.

V usage is TRBV5-5 and J usage is TRBJ1-2; D is possibly TRBD1 (5 bases). V lost 0 bases and J 4 bases, leaving 10 bases between the germline ends. In germline, CDR1 is SGHKS, CDR2 YYEKEE (reference sequence). CDR3 length equals 14 residues. CDR3 sequence reads: CASSLGGRAYGYTF. In DNA form, the CDR3 reads TGTGCCAGCAGCTTGGGCGGCAGGGCCTATGGCTACACCTTC.

This chain connects TRBV6-1 to TRBJ2-5; the D gene is possibly TRBD1 (6 bases). The J call is in doubt because the DNA end fits TRBJ2-7 better. The CDR3 is 14 residues long. Germline lookup yields CDR1 MNHNS and CDR2 SASEGT. The CDR3 reads CASSESDRSYEQYF. Written as DNA, the CDR3 is TGTGCCAGCAGTGAGTCCGACAGGTCCTACGAGCAGTACTTC.

The chain recombines TRBV6-4 with TRBJ1-5, with D perhaps TRBD1 (5 bases). Trimming stripped 7 bases from V and 0 bases from J, with 16 bases between. The germline CDR1 and CDR2 sequences are MRHNA and SNTAGT. The length of the CDR3 is 16 residues. The CDR3 DNA sequence: TGTGCCAGCACCCCCTCGGGGGACGATAGCAATCAGCCCCAGCATTTT. This gives the protein CASTPSGDDSNQPQHF.

This chain links TRBV20-1 with TRBJ2-7, with D uncertain. The germline CDR1 and CDR2 sequences are DFQATT and SNEGSKA (reference sequence). The CDR3 is 10 residues long. Trimming removed 3 bases at V and 4 bases at J, with 4 bases between. CDR3 residues: CSASGYEQYF. DNA for the CDR3: TGCAGTGCTAGCGGGTACGAGCAGTACTTC.

The V and J genes are TRBV5-8 and TRBJ2-2; tentatively, D is TRBD1 (6 bases). V was shortened by 2 bases and J by 6 bases, with 11 bases between the two germline ends. Germline-derived CDR1 and CDR2 are SGHTS and YDEGEE. The CDR3 loop spans 14 amino acids. CDR3 loop: CASSFVQGPGELFF. As DNA, the CDR3 is TGTGCCAGCAGCTTCGTACAGGGTCCCGGGGAGCTGTTTTTT.

The chain couples TRBV10-3 to TRBJ2-7, with 7 bases aligning to TRBD1. The trim removed 6 bases at V and 3 bases at J, leaving 2 bases unmatched. The CDR3 length is 12 residues. CDR1 ENHRY and CDR2 SYGVKD come from the germline V gene. The CDR3 DNA is TGTGCCATCAGGACAGGGAGCTACGAGCAGTACTTC. Amino acids: CAIRTGSYEQYF.

J is TRBJ2-7 and V is TRBV6-6; D is unclear. The V gene's germline CDR1 is MNHNY and CDR2 SVGAGI (reference sequence). V was clipped by 7 bases and J by 4 bases, with 8 bases between them. The CDR3 runs 11 residues. CDR3 in amino acids: CASKLEYEQYF. DNA of the CDR3: TGTGCCAGCAAATTAGAGTACGAGCAGTACTTC.

This clone was recorded once. CDR3 amino acids: CASSIAQTQYF. Here the CDR3 DNA reads TGTGCCAGTAGTATCGCGCAGACCCAGTACTTC. The V and J genes are TRBV19 and TRBJ2-5; D gene unclear. Germline values: CDR1 LNHDA, CDR2 SQIVND (reference sequence). V was trimmed by 3 bases and J by 6 bases, leaving 5 bases between them. The CDR3 spans 11 residues.

This clone was counted once. The chain combines TRBV5-6 with TRBJ1-4; 9 bases fit TRBD1. Germline CDR1 SGHDT, CDR2 YYEEEE. CDR3 length: 19 residues. V shed 4 bases and J 0 bases; nucleotides not matched to a gene: 13. The chain's CDR3 is CASSPHPQTGGTTNEKLFF. For the CDR3, the DNA is TGTGCCAGCAGCCCTCATCCCCAGACAGGGGGAACAACTAATGAAAAACTGTTTTTT.

The J gene is TRBJ1-1, the V gene TRBV7-9, with D perhaps TRBD1 (5 bases). The length of the CDR3 is 12 residues. Germline-derived CDR1 and CDR2 are SEHNR and FQNEAQ (reference sequence). The germline V and J ends were trimmed by 4 bases and 6 bases, with 9 bases remaining between them. The CDR3 sequence is CASSSETAEAFF. The CDR3 DNA sequence: TGTGCCAGCAGCTCTGAGACAGCTGAAGCTTTCTTT. The full variable domain, rest sourced from reference TRBV7-9 and TRBJ1-1, is DTGVSQNPRHKITKRGQNVTFRCDPISEHNRLYWYRQTLGQGPEFLTYFQNEAQLEKSRLLSDRFSAERPKGSFSTLEIQRTEQGDSAMYLCASSSETAEAFFGQGTRLTVV.

This clone has just a few counts. Other DNA sequences in this sample translate to the same CDR3. The rearrangement uses TRBV6-5 and TRBJ2-7; a weak D match, TRBD2 (5 bases). Germline CDR1 is MNHEY and CDR2 is SVGAGI. The ends were cut back, 2 bases at V and 1 base at J, with 6 bases in the middle. The CDR3 is made up of 13 amino acids. The CDR3 DNA reads TGTGCCAGCAGTTACCCGGGGTCCTACGAGCAGTACTTC. Amino acids: CASSYPGSYEQYF.

The chain is built from TRBV5-1 and TRBJ1-2, with TRBD1 matching 10 bases. The germline CDR1 and CDR2 sequences are SGHRS and YFSETQ. V dropped 4 bases and J dropped 8; count of bases not matched to a gene: 8. The CDR3 runs to 14 residues. For the CDR3, the DNA is TGCGCCAGCAGCCGCGGACAGGGGGTAGCGGGCTACACCTTC. Its translation is CASSRGQGVAGYTF. Full variable domain (remainder filled in from reference TRBV5-1 and TRBJ1-2): KAGVTQTPRYLIKTRGQQVTLSCSPISGHRSVSWYQQTPGQGLQFLFEYFSETQRNKGNFPGRFSGRQFSNSRSEMNVSTLELGDSALYLCASSRGQGVAGYTFGSGTRLTVV.

Here the CDR3 DNA reads TGTGCCAGCAGTTTGGGCCCTACTTATAAATACGAGCAGTACTTC. Protein product: CASSLGPTYKYEQYF. The genes are TRBV28 and TRBJ2-7; D gene ambiguous. Germline CDR1 MDHEN, CDR2 SYDVKM. The V end was cut by 3 bases, the J end by 4 bases, with 16 bases between. The CDR3 is made up of 15 amino acids.

The chain couples TRBV9 to TRBJ1-1; 10 positions agree with TRBD1. Germline V gene lookup returns CDR1 SGDLS and CDR2 YYNGEE. The CDR3 extends over 14 amino acids. J gave up 4 bases and V 4 bases, and 4 bases lay outside the gene matches. CDR3 nucleotide sequence: TGTGCCAGCAGCAGAGGACAGGGGGTCACTGAAGCTTTCTTT. Encoded protein: CASSRGQGVTEAFF.

V and J are TRBV6-1 and TRBJ2-5; 8 bases are shared with TRBD1. The J call is in doubt because the DNA end fits TRBJ2-7 better. This CDR3 has 15 residues. The V gene's germline CDR1 is MNHNS and CDR2 SASEGT. CDR3 loop: CASSEEAGGAYEQYF. The DNA for the CDR3 is TGTGCCAGCAGTGAAGAGGCAGGGGGCGCGTACGAGCAGTACTTC.